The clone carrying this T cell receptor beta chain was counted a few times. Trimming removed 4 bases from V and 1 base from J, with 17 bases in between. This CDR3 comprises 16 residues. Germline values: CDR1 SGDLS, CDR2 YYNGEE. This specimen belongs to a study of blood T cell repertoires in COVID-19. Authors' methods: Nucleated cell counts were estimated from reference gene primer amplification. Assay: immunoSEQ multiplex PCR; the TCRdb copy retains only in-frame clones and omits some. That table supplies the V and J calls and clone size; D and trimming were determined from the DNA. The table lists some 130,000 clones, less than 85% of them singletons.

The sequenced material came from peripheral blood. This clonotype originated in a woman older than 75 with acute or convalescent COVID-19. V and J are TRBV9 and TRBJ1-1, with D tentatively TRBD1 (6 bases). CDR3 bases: TGTGCCAGCAGCCCCCTGCGGGGGGCGCAGAACACTGAAGCTTTCTTT. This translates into CASSPLRGAQNTEAFF.